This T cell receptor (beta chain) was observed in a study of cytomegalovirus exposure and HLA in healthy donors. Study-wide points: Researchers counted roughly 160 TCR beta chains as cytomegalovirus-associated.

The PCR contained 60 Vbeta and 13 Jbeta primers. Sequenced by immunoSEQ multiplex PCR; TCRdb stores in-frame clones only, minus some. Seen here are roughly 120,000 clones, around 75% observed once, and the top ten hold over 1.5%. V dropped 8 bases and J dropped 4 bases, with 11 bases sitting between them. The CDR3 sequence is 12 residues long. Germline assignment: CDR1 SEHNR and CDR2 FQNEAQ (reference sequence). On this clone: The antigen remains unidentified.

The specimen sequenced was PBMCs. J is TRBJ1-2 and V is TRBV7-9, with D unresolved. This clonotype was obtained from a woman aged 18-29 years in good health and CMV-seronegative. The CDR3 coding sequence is TGTGCCAGCGGTCTAGGATCCTATGGCTACACCTTC. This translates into CASGLGSYGYTF. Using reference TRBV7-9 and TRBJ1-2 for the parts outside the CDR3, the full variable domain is DTGVSQNPRHKITKRGQNVTFRCDPISEHNRLYWYRQTLGQGPEFLTYFQNEAQLEKSRLLSDRFSAERPKGSFSTLEIQRTEQGDSAMYLCASGLGSYGYTFGSGTRLTVV.